Each of the 21 T cell receptor beta chains below was sequenced from the same sample in a study of Graves' ophthalmopathy and Graves' hyperthyroidism. Amplifying from RNA transcripts, the study obtained TCR beta CDR3 regions. First-round RT-PCR relied on HTBI primers, and a second-round multiplex PCR came next. MiXCR, applied by TCRdb to the multiplex PCR reads, yields one record per CDR3 protein. The sample contains tens of thousands of distinct CDR3 sequences, 45% to 55% of which appear only once. The sample taken for sequencing was peripheral blood. These receptors all stem from an adult woman with Graves' ophthalmopathy.

V usage is TRBV7-2 and J usage is TRBJ1-2; D ambiguous. The germline CDR1 and CDR2 sequences are SGHTA and FQGNSA. Trimming cost V 7 bases and J 6 bases, with 0 bases left between them. The CDR3 totals 8 residues. The CDR3, as DNA: TGTGCCAGCAATGGCTACACCTTC. This translates into CASNGYTF.

Many counts were recorded for this clonotype. The J gene is TRBJ2-2, the V gene TRBV29-1, with D possibly matching TRBD1 (5 bases). Per the germline V gene, CDR1 is SQVTM and CDR2 is ANQGSEA. V lost 4 bases and J lost 6, with 15 bases in between. There are 14 residues in the CDR3. This CDR3 is CSVVLVGPAGELFF. As DNA, the CDR3 is TGCAGCGTTGTCCTCGTGGGGCCGGCCGGGGAGCTGTTTTTT.

This clonotype came up many times. The junction and the germline gene differ at one end; a read error may be behind it. V and J are TRBV20-1 and TRBJ2-4; either TRBD1 or TRBD2 may fit D (5 bases each). CDR1 is DFQATT, CDR2 SNEGSKA, per germline (reference sequence). This CDR3 is 14 amino acids long. The CDR3 bases are TGCAGTGCTAGAGATGGGACGGGGAAAAGCATTCAGTACTTC. This translates into CSARDGTGKSIQYF.

This clonotype showed up many times. This rearrangement joins TRBV10-3 to TRBJ2-2; maybe TRBD2 (5 bases). CDR1 ENHRY and CDR2 SYGVKD come from the germline V gene. The CDR3 is 17 residues long. V dropped 4 bases and J dropped 4 bases, with 19 bases sitting between them. CDR3 protein: CAISGMSLRGVTGELFF. CDR3 nucleotides: TGTGCCATCAGTGGAATGTCGCTCCGGGGAGTCACCGGGGAGCTGTTTTTT.

This rearrangement joins TRBV29-1 to TRBJ1-4; D uncertain. Deletions cut 7 bases from V and 5 bases from J, with 8 bases between. The germline CDR1 and CDR2 sequences are SQVTM and ANQGSEA. This CDR3 has 11 residues. CDR3 sequence: CSGYKNEKLFF. In DNA form, the CDR3 reads TGCAGCGGGTACAAAAATGAAAAACTGTTTTTT. The full variable domain, completed using reference TRBV29-1 and TRBJ1-4, is SAVISQKPSRDICQRGTSLTIQCQVDSQVTMMFWYRQQPGQSLTLIATANQGSEATYESGFVIDKFPISRPNLTFSTLTVSNMSPEDSSIYLCSGYKNEKLFFGSGTQLSVL.

The chain employs TRBV7-8 and TRBJ2-7; perhaps TRBD2 as D (5 bases). V lost 1 base, J lost 5 bases, and 9 bases lay in between. Germline CDR1 SGHVS, CDR2 FQNEAQ. The CDR3 has 13 residues. The CDR3 DNA reads TGTGCCAGCAGCTTAGTCGTCGGGGACGAGCAGTACTTC. As protein: CASSLVVGDEQYF.

This clonotype was seen ten or more times. The chain is built from TRBV7-2 and TRBJ2-3, with D tentatively TRBD2 (6 bases). The CDR3 covers 14 residues. Germline V gene data show CDR1 as SGHTA and CDR2 as FQGNSA. The V gene lost 3 bases and the J gene lost 3 bases, with 10 bases spanning the gap. The CDR3 spells CASSFGDSTDTQYF. CDR3 bases: TGTGCCAGCAGCTTTGGGGACTCTACAGATACGCAGTATTTT.

Concerning this clonotype itself: This CDR3 fails to terminate in the conserved phenylalanine or tryptophan, so it likely reflects a read error. The chain links TRBV6-1 to TRBJ1-6; D not certain. Germline V lookup: CDR1 MNHNS, CDR2 SASEGT. This CDR3 is built from 13 residues. V was cut by 8 bases and J by 6 bases, with 11 bases left in between. CDR3 nucleotide sequence: TGTGCCAGCGGTAAGCAGTTTAATTCACCCCTCCACTCT. Translation: CASGKQFNSPLHS.

This chain connects TRBV20-1 to TRBJ1-2; TRBD1 agrees at 7 bases. Germline V CDR1 and CDR2: DFQATT, SNEGSKA (reference sequence). Losses at the gene ends were 0 bases for V and 4 bases for J; bases not matched to a gene: 8. The CDR3 is made up of 15 amino acids. For the CDR3, the DNA is TGCAGTGCTAGAGATCCCCAACAGGGGAGCTATGGCTACACCTTC. Protein product: CSARDPQQGSYGYTF.

This chain links TRBV20-1 with TRBJ2-7; TRBD2 matches at 10 bases. V dropped 0 bases and J dropped 3; count of bases not matched to a gene: 8. CDR1 and CDR2 (germline): DFQATT, SNEGSKA (reference sequence). This CDR3 contains 16 residues. CDR3 sequence: CSARDREREGNYEQYF. The CDR3 nucleotides read TGCAGTGCTAGAGACCGAGAGCGGGAGGGGAACTACGAGCAGTACTTC.

This clonotype was found many times. The chain recombines TRBV7-2 with TRBJ2-2; possible D gene TRBD1, 5 bases. Germline V gene lookup returns CDR1 SGHTA and CDR2 FQGNSA. CDR3 length equals 14 residues. The germline V and J ends were trimmed by 2 bases and 7 bases, with 11 bases remaining between them. In DNA, the CDR3 is TGTGCCAGCAGCTTACGATGGGGCGACGGGGAGCTGTTTTTT. As protein: CASSLRWGDGELFF.

The V gene is TRBV20-1, the J gene TRBJ1-2; 7 nucleotides align to TRBD1. This CDR3 spans 16 amino acids. The junction had 11 bases not matched to a gene; V was cut back by 4 bases and J by 0 bases. Germline V gene lookup returns CDR1 DFQATT and CDR2 SNEGSKA (reference sequence). For the CDR3, the DNA is TGCAGTGCTACCATCCCAGGACAGGTCGCTAACTATGGCTACACCTTC. It is translated as CSATIPGQVANYGYTF.

This clonotype has at least ten counts. The chain's CDR3 is CASRAGTEGGYTF. The CDR3 nucleotides read TGTGCCAGCAGGGCCGGGACAGAAGGAGGCTACACCTTC. The chain employs TRBV6-1 and TRBJ1-2; 7 bases are shared with TRBD1. This CDR3 is 13 amino acids long. Germline trimming cut 6 bases from V and 8 bases from J; bases unmatched to any gene: 9. Per germline, CDR1 MNHNS and CDR2 SASEGT.

This chain joins TRBV2 and TRBJ2-3; maybe TRBD2 (6 bases). Trimming took 3 bases from V and 1 from J, leaving 8 bases between them. Germline lookup yields CDR1 SNHLY and CDR2 FYNNEI. The CDR3 is 14 residues long. Here the CDR3 DNA reads TGTGCCAGCAGTGAGTCTAGCGGCACAGATACGCAGTATTTT. This encodes CASSESSGTDTQYF.

The chain couples TRBV7-9 to TRBJ1-5, with D perhaps matching TRBD1 (5 bases). The germline V gene encodes CDR1 SEHNR and CDR2 FQNEAQ (reference sequence). The V gene lost 1 base and the J gene lost 7 bases, with 14 bases spanning the gap. The CDR3 is 15 residues long. CDR3 residues: CASSLGSGDEQPQHF. As DNA, the CDR3 is TGTGCCAGCAGCTTAGGTTCGGGGGACGAGCAGCCCCAGCATTTT.

This clonotype was counted many times. The rearrangement joins TRBV20-1 to TRBJ1-1; tentatively, D is TRBD1 (5 bases). The CDR3 runs to 13 residues. CDR1 and CDR2 (germline): DFQATT, SNEGSKA (reference sequence). V shed 1 base and J shed 3 bases, with 9 bases lying between them. CDR3 region: CSARGAGHTEAFF. The CDR3 DNA reads as TGCAGTGCTAGAGGAGCGGGGCACACTGAAGCTTTCTTT.

This clonotype was found a few times. V is TRBV10-3 and J is TRBJ2-7, with TRBD1 matching over 9 bases. The CDR3 has 13 amino acids. Germline CDR1 ENHRY, CDR2 SYGVKD. J lost 5 bases, V lost 4 bases, and 3 bases had no gene match. The CDR3: CAISGTGAHEQYF. The CDR3, as DNA: TGTGCCATCAGTGGGACAGGGGCCCACGAGCAGTACTTC.

The sample holds many counts of this clonotype. The chain is built from TRBV6-2 or TRBV6-3 and TRBJ2-5; possible D gene TRBD2, 6 bases. Germline loops: CDR1 MNHEY, CDR2 SVGEGT. The CDR3 sequence is 16 residues long. Trimming shortened V by 6 bases and J by 5 bases, and 22 bases separated the two germline ends. The CDR3 is CASSSLVVLAGETQYF. CDR3 nucleotide sequence: TGTGCCAGCAGCTCCCTCGTCGTACTAGCTGGGGAGACCCAGTACTTC.

The rearrangement joins TRBV2 to TRBJ2-3; 11 bases fit TRBD2. V lost 3 bases, J lost 2 bases, and 4 bases stayed unmatched. The CDR3 extends over 16 amino acids. Looked up from germline, CDR1 is SNHLY and CDR2 is FYNNEI. CDR3 region: CASSEGLAVVTDTQYF. Here the CDR3 DNA reads TGTGCCAGCAGTGAGGGACTAGCGGTCGTCACAGATACGCAGTATTTT.

This clonotype was detected ten times or more. J is TRBJ1-3 and V is TRBV5-6; D gene unclear. V lost 4 bases and J 0 bases, leaving 20 bases between the germline ends. CDR1 and CDR2 (germline): SGHDT, YYEEEE. The CDR3 is 18 residues long. The CDR3, as DNA: TGTGCCAGCAGCCGTTCGCCGCGGACGGCTAGCTCTGGAAACACCATATATTTT. Translating it yields CASSRSPRTASSGNTIYF.

This chain joins TRBV20-1 and TRBJ1-5; TRBD1 might be the D (5 bases). Germline assignment: CDR1 DFQATT and CDR2 SNEGSKA (reference sequence). The CDR3 runs to 14 residues. V lost 7 bases to trimming and J lost 3 bases, with 16 bases between them. In DNA form, the CDR3 reads TGCAGTGTCAGGTCCGGGACGGACAATCAGCCCCAGCATTTT. Amino acids: CSVRSGTDNQPQHF.